This is a list of T cell receptor beta chains from one sample in a study of blood T cells in healthy people across ages. TCRdb recomputed calls from the 5' RACE reads with MiXCR, one row per CDR3 protein. Here the sample spans over a million distinct CDR3 sequences, 35% to 55% being singletons. The source material was blood. All receptors derive from a woman aged 60 to 75 in good health. Both conserved end residues are part of each CDR3. D genes are given only for firm matches. Part of the rows lack a size; the others show once, few, many or a class for expanded clones.

CDR3: CASSKHPGGLAGGLNNEQFF
DNA: TGTGCCAGCAGTAAACATCCAGGGGGCCTAGCGGGAGGCCTGAACAATGAGCAGTTCTTC
V: TRBV27
D: TRBD2
J: TRBJ2-1
size: -

CDR3: CASSTQAGTDTQYF
DNA: TGTGCCAGCAGCACCCAGGCCGGCACAGATACGCAGTATTTT
V: TRBV7-7
D: -
J: TRBJ2-3
size: -

CDR3: CASSYSREKIAYEQYF
DNA: TGTGCCAGCAGTTATTCGCGGGAGAAAATTGCCTACGAGCAGTACTTC
V: TRBV6-2/TRBV6-3
D: TRBD2
J: TRBJ2-7
size: -

CDR3: CASSPGLTNTQYF
DNA: TGTGCCAGCAGTCCTGGACTTACAAATACGCAGTATTTT
V: TRBV28
D: -
J: TRBJ2-3
size: -

CDR3: CASAERQETQYF
DNA: TGTGCCAGCGCCGAGAGACAAGAGACCCAGTACTTC
V: TRBV12-3/TRBV12-4
D: -
J: TRBJ2-5
size: few

CDR3: CSAREHSRNEQYF
DNA: TGCAGTGCTAGAGAACACAGTCGGAATGAGCAGTACTTC
V: TRBV20-1
D: -
J: TRBJ2-5
size: -

CDR3: CASSFSPTGGTYEQYF
DNA: TGTGCCAGCAGTTTTTCCCCAACGGGAGGGACCTACGAGCAGTACTTC
V: TRBV27
D: TRBD2
J: TRBJ2-7
size: -

CDR3: CASSLGLAGGPYEQFF
DNA: TGTGCCAGCAGTTTGGGACTAGCGGGAGGGCCCTATGAGCAGTTCTTC
V: TRBV12-3/TRBV12-4
D: TRBD2
J: TRBJ2-1
size: once

CDR3: CASSQVGQSYGQYF
DNA: TGTGCCAGCAGCCAAGTTGGTCAGTCCTACGGGCAGTACTTC
V: TRBV4-2
D: -
J: TRBJ2-4
size: once

CDR3: CASSRPALRLSYNEQFF
DNA: TGTGCCAGCAGCCGCCCCGCACTACGCCTCTCCTACAATGAGCAGTTCTTC
V: TRBV12-3/TRBV12-4
D: -
J: TRBJ2-1
size: -

CDR3: CSARDQGLYNSPLHF
DNA: TGCAGTGCTAGAGATCAGGGCCTTTATAATTCACCCCTCCACTTT
V: TRBV20-1
D: -
J: TRBJ1-6
size: few

CDR3: CASSSHRDREDEQFF
DNA: TGTGCCAGCAGTTCCCACCGGGACAGGGAGGATGAGCAGTTCTTC
V: TRBV6-5
D: TRBD1
J: TRBJ2-1
size: few

CDR3: CASTLAGVTGNEQFF
DNA: TGTGCCAGCACCCTAGCGGGAGTAACGGGCAATGAGCAGTTCTTC
V: TRBV12-3/TRBV12-4
D: TRBD2
J: TRBJ2-1
size: few

CDR3: CASSAGLGQGSDIQYF
DNA: TGTGCCAGCAGTGCCGGACTCGGACAGGGTAGCGACATTCAGTACTTC
V: TRBV6-1
D: TRBD1
J: TRBJ2-4
size: few

CDR3: CASSDPRGREFPYEQYF
DNA: TGCGCCAGCAGCGACCCCCGAGGGAGGGAATTCCCCTACGAGCAGTACTTC
V: TRBV5-1
D: TRBD2
J: TRBJ2-7
size: -

CDR3: CAWTQRRADTQYF
DNA: TGTGCCTGGACGCAGCGGAGGGCAGATACGCAGTATTTT
V: TRBV30
D: -
J: TRBJ2-3
size: few

CDR3: CASSLADWASGYNEQYF
DNA: TGTGCCAGCAGCTTAGCTGACTGGGCTAGCGGGTACAATGAGCAGTACTTC
V: TRBV11-2
D: TRBD2
J: TRBJ2-5
size: -

CDR3: CASSFSPGWEAFF
DNA: TGTGCCAGCAGTTTCTCTCCGGGATGGGAAGCTTTCTTT
V: TRBV12-3/TRBV12-4
D: -
J: TRBJ1-1
size: -

CDR3: CAQGLGGYTF
DNA: TGTGCCCAAGGACTCGGGGGCTACACCTTC
V: TRBV30
D: -
J: TRBJ1-2
size: few

CDR3: CASSGLPILAGGPVYNEQFF
DNA: TGTGCTAGCAGCGGACTCCCAATCCTAGCGGGAGGGCCGGTATACAATGAGCAGTTCTTC
V: TRBV25-1
D: TRBD2
J: TRBJ2-1
size: -

CDR3: CASNRDRGNQPQHF
DNA: TGTGCCAGCAACCGGGACAGGGGCAATCAGCCCCAGCATTTT
V: TRBV2
D: TRBD1
J: TRBJ1-5
size: -

CDR3: CASSQPRGATYEQYF
DNA: TGTGCCAGCAGTCAACCTCGCGGGGCCACCTACGAGCAGTACTTC
V: TRBV6-5
D: -
J: TRBJ2-7
size: -

CDR3: CASSELGRTYEQYF
DNA: TGCGCCAGCAGTGAGCTAGGCAGAACCTACGAGCAGTACTTC
V: TRBV10-2
D: -
J: TRBJ2-7
size: -

CDR3: CSANWDRGLGEQFF
DNA: TGCAGTGCAAACTGGGACAGGGGTTTGGGTGAGCAGTTCTTC
V: TRBV20-1
D: TRBD1
J: TRBJ2-1
size: -

CDR3: CASSYSGRTGEEQYF
DNA: TGTGCCAGCAGTTACTCCGGACGAACTGGGGAGGAGCAGTACTTC
V: TRBV6-5
D: -
J: TRBJ2-5
size: -

CDR3: CASSTPATSGSDLSTGELFF
DNA: TGTGCCAGCAGTACCCCCGCGACTAGCGGGAGCGACCTAAGTACCGGGGAGCTGTTTTTT
V: TRBV2
D: TRBD2
J: TRBJ2-2
size: -

CDR3: CSVVGGRHEQFF
DNA: TGCAGCGTTGTCGGGGGGCGACATGAGCAGTTCTTC
V: TRBV29-1
D: -
J: TRBJ2-1
size: few

CDR3: CATSRDVGEQYF
DNA: TGTGCCACCAGCAGAGATGTTGGCGAGCAGTACTTC
V: TRBV15
D: -
J: TRBJ2-7
size: -

CDR3: CASSWGTVETQYF
DNA: TGTGCCAGCAGCTGGGGGACAGTAGAGACCCAGTACTTC
V: TRBV5-4
D: TRBD1
J: TRBJ2-5
size: -

CDR3: CASSMGQGVSGYTF
DNA: TGCGCCAGCAGCATGGGACAGGGGGTTTCTGGCTACACCTTC
V: TRBV5-1
D: TRBD1
J: TRBJ1-2
size: -

CDR3: CASSLQMDRDQPQHF
DNA: TGTGCCAGCAGCTTGCAGATGGACAGGGATCAGCCCCAGCATTTT
V: TRBV5-6
D: TRBD1
J: TRBJ1-5
size: -

CDR3: CASSQYRHPGTSGKDGELFF
DNA: TGCGCCAGCAGTCAGTACCGTCACCCCGGGACTAGCGGGAAAGACGGGGAGCTGTTTTTT
V: TRBV23-1
D: TRBD2
J: TRBJ2-2
size: -

CDR3: CACSQDEKVLGTDTQYF
DNA: TGTGCCTGCAGCCAAGATGAGAAGGTTCTTGGAACAGATACGCAGTATTTT
V: TRBV3-1
D: -
J: TRBJ2-3
size: -

CDR3: CSAAKGLNYNEQYF
DNA: TGCAGTGCTGCCAAGGGACTGAACTACAATGAGCAGTACTTC
V: TRBV20-1
D: -
J: TRBJ2-7
size: once

CDR3: CAHKALAKTIQYF
DNA: TGTGCCCACAAGGCGTTGGCCAAAACCATTCAGTACTTC
V: TRBV6-1
D: -
J: TRBJ2-4
size: -

CDR3: CAWRVPARVRGETQYF
DNA: TGTGCCTGGCGAGTGCCCGCCCGGGTACGCGGTGAGACCCAGTACTTC
V: TRBV30
D: -
J: TRBJ2-5
size: few

CDR3: CASRPTVRGMYNEQFF
DNA: TGTGCCAGCAGACCCACGGTCCGCGGGATGTACAATGAGCAGTTCTTC
V: TRBV7-2
D: -
J: TRBJ2-1
size: -

CDR3: CSAPALRGTNTQYF
DNA: TGCAGTGCCCCCGCGTTGAGAGGTACAAATACGCAGTATTTT
V: TRBV20-1
D: -
J: TRBJ2-3
size: once

CDR3: CSASPTSFYNEQFF
DNA: TGCAGTGCTAGTCCGACTAGCTTCTACAATGAGCAGTTCTTC
V: TRBV20-1
D: TRBD2
J: TRBJ2-1
size: -

CDR3: CASSLYGGGSSYEQYF
DNA: TGTGCCAGCAGTTTATACGGGGGCGGGAGCTCCTACGAGCAGTACTTC
V: TRBV27
D: -
J: TRBJ2-7
size: few

CDR3: CASSLSPVLGSYEQYF
DNA: TGTGCCAGCAGTCTTTCTCCTGTACTGGGTTCCTACGAGCAGTACTTC
V: TRBV27
D: -
J: TRBJ2-7
size: -

CDR3: CASSQGGLLNEQFF
DNA: TGTGCCAGCAGCCAAGGGGGTCTACTCAATGAGCAGTTCTTC
V: TRBV4-2
D: -
J: TRBJ2-1
size: -

CDR3: CASGSGWAETYNEQFF
DNA: TGCGCCAGTGGGTCCGGATGGGCGGAGACCTACAATGAGCAGTTCTTC
V: TRBV5-1
D: -
J: TRBJ2-1
size: few

CDR3: CASSTMDRGSGPYGYTF
DNA: TGTGCCAGCAGTACGATGGACAGGGGATCAGGACCCTATGGCTACACCTTC
V: TRBV11-2
D: TRBD1
J: TRBJ1-2
size: -

CDR3: CSGQPSGNTEAFF
DNA: TGCAGTGGACAGCCCTCCGGCAACACTGAAGCTTTCTTT
V: TRBV20-1
D: -
J: TRBJ1-1
size: -

CDR3: CSARDSGGGQYF
DNA: TGCAGTGCTAGAGATTCGGGGGGAGGGCAGTACTTC
V: TRBV20-1
D: TRBD2
J: TRBJ2-5
size: few